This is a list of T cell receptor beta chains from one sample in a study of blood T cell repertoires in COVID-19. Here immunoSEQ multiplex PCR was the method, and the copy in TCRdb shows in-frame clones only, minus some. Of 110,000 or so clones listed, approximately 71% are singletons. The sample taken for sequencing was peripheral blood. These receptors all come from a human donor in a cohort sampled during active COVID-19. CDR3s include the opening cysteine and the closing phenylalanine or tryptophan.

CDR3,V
CASSSDGGGNTIYF,TRBV3-1/TRBV3-2
CASSRRSQVQNTEAFF,TRBV19
CASMGGAYNEQFF,TRBV11-2
CASSIYTEAFF,TRBV19
CAGQGDSYEQYF,TRBV7-9
CASSPPSAGSYEQYF,TRBV28
CASMIVGNTEAFF,TRBV19
CSVEDGDRGYEQYF,TRBV29-1
CASMDSLTGTSTEAFF,TRBV4-1
CASSIDLSSYNEQFF,TRBV19
CASSLQEGWNQPQHF,TRBV7-6
CASSPNQETQYF,TRBV27
CASSTGGSGANVLTF,TRBV9
CAWMHRVTDGYTF,TRBV30
CATLDRVENYGYTF,TRBV21-1
CAGSEVEAGELFF,TRBV6-1
CASRPDRGRNEQYF,TRBV5-1
CASRAGPGTSWSYEQYF,TRBV28
CASMGQGEYNYGYTF,TRBV6-6
CASSSGTGRNSPLHF,TRBV5-1
CASSQVDRGFEKLFF,TRBV4-1
CASSPRTSGYEQYF,TRBV5-4
CAWSDRLAGKFF,TRBV30
CASRTGTNFYNEQFF,TRBV18
CASSSLAGGSYEQYF,TRBV5-4
CASSRTSGSTGTDTQYF,TRBV6-6
CASSPLPGQKEKLFF,TRBV19
CASSLERGEQYF,TRBV6-5
CASSQAGSNQPQHF,TRBV4-1
CASSEPSERGGNEQFF,TRBV9
CASSYQGPGPANTEAFF,TRBV27
CASSLGDRATNEKLFF,TRBV7-9
CASSPGREPGEQYF,TRBV4-2
CASSLGLSSGEQYF,TRBV7-9
CASSQEPSGGEETQYF,TRBV4-1
CASSPGTGGDIGLADPEDEQYF,TRBV6-6
CASRLGTGTYEQYF,TRBV5-5
CASSLGEETQYF,TRBV12-3/TRBV12-4
CASSLVGGAYEQYF,TRBV5-6
CASSPTGYDTEAFF,TRBV18
CASSNRDTRFTEAFF,TRBV6-6
CASSEAPAQGIYEQYF,TRBV4-1
CASSLVVSGETQYF,TRBV7-2
CASRTGATNEKLFF,TRBV19
CASSLGLAGAYEQYF,TRBV5-5
CASSLEGGNTEAFF,TRBV4-1
CASSPPPYPNTGELFF,TRBV18
CASSTIQQGTVLVF,TRBV2
CASTTSGGDEQYF,TRBV2
CASSQTGGANQPQHF,TRBV19
CASSPQAPGLAGVIETQYF,TRBV3-1/TRBV3-2